This T cell receptor (beta chain) is from a study of T cells in Graves' hyperthyroidism and ophthalmopathy. This clonotype was seen a handful of times. V was shortened by 5 bases and J by 0 bases, with 12 bases between the two germline ends. The V gene's germline CDR1 is SGHTS and CDR2 YDEGEE. The CDR3 sequence is 15 residues long. Regions amplified from RNA transcripts were the TCR beta CDR3 regions. TCR CDR3 underwent first-round RT-PCR with the HTBI primer set. A single record per CDR3 protein comes from TCRdb applying MiXCR to the multiplex PCR reads. The data hold some 620,000 distinct CDR3 sequences, with 15% to 20% observed a single time.

The TCR comes from a woman under 40 with Graves' hyperthyroidism. Sequencing input: blood. V gene TRBV5-8 combines with J gene TRBJ2-1; no definite D call. The CDR3 DNA reads TGTGCCAGCAGGACGGGTTCCAGCTCCTACAATGAGCAGTTCTTC. This codes for CASRTGSSSYNEQFF. Combining the CDR3 with reference TRBV5-8 and TRBJ2-1 gives the whole variable domain EAGVTQSPTHLIKTRGQQATLRCSPISGHTSVYWYQQALGLGLQFLLWYDEGEERNRGNFPPRFSGRQFPNYSSELNVNALELEDSALYLCASRTGSSSYNEQFFGPGTRLTVL.